The next 27 T cell receptor beta chains were all read from a single sample in a study of cytomegalovirus exposure and HLA in healthy donors. Some clones are missing from TCRdb's copy, which holds only in-frame ones; the method was immunoSEQ multiplex PCR. Seen here are some 180,000 clones, more than 75% observed once, and the top ten hold 6% to 8%. The sample was PBMCs. These receptors came from a man aged 30-40 years in good health and CMV-seropositive.

This clone has only one observation. The chain joins TRBV4-1 to TRBJ2-1; D perhaps matches TRBD2 (7 bases). The germline gives CDR1 MGHRA, CDR2 YSYEKL. V was clipped by 1 base and J by 2 bases, with 12 bases between them. This CDR3 has 16 amino acids. The CDR3 loop reads CASSQGGGGTYNEQFF. The DNA of the CDR3 is TGCGCCAGCAGCCAAGGGGGGGGCGGCACCTACAATGAGCAGTTCTTC.

J is TRBJ1-5 and V is TRBV19; TRBD1 aligns across 11 bases. The junction had 10 bases not matched to a gene; V was cut back by 6 bases and J by 6 bases. This CDR3 spans 16 amino acids. From germline, CDR1 is LNHDA and CDR2 SQIVND (reference sequence). CDR3 region: CASSYRTGGFSQPQHF. The CDR3 DNA reads TGTGCCAGTAGCTATCGGACAGGGGGCTTTAGTCAGCCCCAGCATTTT.

The chain carries TRBV14 and TRBJ1-2; a weak D match, TRBD1 (5 bases). Trimming pared 4 bases from V and 4 bases from J, leaving 19 bases between. The CDR3 consists of 16 residues. Germline CDR1 SGHDN, CDR2 FVKESK. The CDR3 loop reads CASSPTPGKGSYGYTF. The CDR3 DNA reads as TGTGCCAGCAGCCCTACTCCGGGAAAGGGGTCCTATGGCTACACCTTC.

The chain uses TRBV25-1 and TRBJ1-5; D uncertain. CDR1 and CDR2 from the germline V gene are MGHDK and SYGVNS. Deletions cut 3 bases from V and 0 bases from J, with 9 bases between. The CDR3 has 15 residues. The CDR3 spells CASSESRHSNQPQHF. CDR3 DNA sequence: TGTGCCAGCAGTGAGTCCAGGCATAGCAATCAGCCCCAGCATTTT.

This clone was seen a few times. CDR3 DNA sequence: TGTGCCACCCTACGGGACTATGGCTACACCTTC. Translated, it gives CATLRDYGYTF. The chain links TRBV6-5 to TRBJ1-2; D gene uncertain. The CDR3 has 11 amino acids. Deletions cut 10 bases from V and 3 bases from J, with 9 bases between. Germline CDR1 reads MNHEY; CDR2 reads SVGAGI.

The rearrangement links TRBV6-6 to TRBJ2-1; D might be TRBD1 (5 bases). V lost 0 bases and J lost 8, with 14 bases in between. The CDR3 spans 15 residues. The germline gives CDR1 MNHNY, CDR2 SVGAGI (reference sequence). CDR3 protein: CASSYSSGRLDEQFF. CDR3 nucleotide sequence: TGTGCCAGCAGTTACTCGTCAGGGCGTTTGGATGAGCAGTTCTTC.

The V call is TRBV5-1, the J call TRBJ2-7; D unresolved. Germline lookup yields CDR1 SGHRS and CDR2 YFSETQ. V was pared by 0 bases and J by 2 bases, with 6 bases between. The CDR3 has 13 amino acids. CDR3 sequence reads: CASSLAGTYEQYF. DNA of the CDR3: TGCGCCAGCAGCTTGGCCGGAACCTACGAGCAGTACTTC.

The chain employs TRBV6-5 and TRBJ2-1, with D possibly TRBD2 on 6 matching bases. Per germline, CDR1 MNHEY and CDR2 SVGAGI. The CDR3 spans 14 residues. Trimming shortened V by 4 bases and J by 4 bases, and 11 bases separated the two germline ends. The CDR3 DNA sequence: TGTGCCAGCAGTTCGGGACTCCCTTACAATGAGCAGTTCTTC. This translates into CASSSGLPYNEQFF.

The chain couples TRBV28 to TRBJ2-1; either TRBD1 or TRBD2 may fit D (5 bases each). CDR3 length: 14 amino acids. The germline gives CDR1 MDHEN, CDR2 SYDVKM. The germline V and J ends were trimmed by 3 bases and 8 bases, with 14 bases remaining between them. The CDR3 DNA is TGTGCCAGCAGTTTCGTCAGGGCGGGCGATGAGCAGTTCTTC. Translated: CASSFVRAGDEQFF. Full variable domain (remainder filled in from reference TRBV28 and TRBJ2-1): DVKVTQSSRYLVKRTGEKVFLECVQDMDHENMFWYRQDPGLGLRLIYFSYDVKMKEKGDIPEGYSVSREKKERFSLILESASTNQTSMYLCASSFVRAGDEQFFGPGTRLTVL.

This sequence joins TRBV27 and TRBJ2-1; 13 positions match TRBD2. V was pared by 7 bases and J by 10 bases, with 10 bases of the junction left unmatched. Germline V gene lookup returns CDR1 MNHEY and CDR2 SMNVEV (reference sequence). The CDR3 loop spans 15 amino acids. CDR3 loop: CASTRTSGGLREQFF. The CDR3 DNA reads as TGTGCCAGCACTCGGACTAGCGGGGGCCTACGGGAGCAGTTCTTC.

The chain is built from TRBV29-1 and TRBJ1-4, with TRBD1 matching 9 bases. The junction had 6 bases not matched to a gene; V was cut back by 2 bases and J by 5 bases. CDR3 length: 15 amino acids. CDR1 is SQVTM, CDR2 ANQGSEA, per germline. Written as DNA, the CDR3 is TGCAGCGTTGAAACCGCCGGGACAGGGAATGAAAAACTGTTTTTT. Translating gives CSVETAGTGNEKLFF. The variable domain in full, completed from reference TRBV29-1 and TRBJ1-4, reads SAVISQKPSRDICQRGTSLTIQCQVDSQVTMMFWYRQQPGQSLTLIATANQGSEATYESGFVIDKFPISRPNLTFSTLTVSNMSPEDSSIYLCSVETAGTGNEKLFFGSGTQLSVL.

V and J are TRBV11-2 and TRBJ2-7; possible D gene TRBD2, 5 bases. Germline CDR1 reads SGHAT; CDR2 reads FQNNGV. The CDR3 is 14 residues long. Trimming stripped 3 bases from V and 2 bases from J, with 11 bases between. CDR3 protein: CASSFAGPPYEQYF. The CDR3 DNA reads as TGTGCCAGCAGCTTTGCGGGTCCCCCCTACGAGCAGTACTTC.

This clone appeared a few times. V is TRBV6-5 and J is TRBJ2-7; D may be TRBD1 (5 bases). This CDR3 has 12 amino acids. The V end was cut by 7 bases, the J end by 3 bases, with 10 bases between. Germline-derived CDR1 and CDR2 are MNHEY and SVGAGI. CDR3 nucleotides: TGTGCCAGCACCTCAGGGATCTACGAGCAGTACTTC. Translating gives CASTSGIYEQYF.

This chain links TRBV6-1 with TRBJ2-1; no clear D. This CDR3 has 15 amino acids. V was cut by 4 bases and J by 0 bases, with 10 bases left in between. Germline CDR1 is MNHNS and CDR2 is SASEGT. CDR3 nucleotide sequence: TGTGCCAGCAGTGTTGACACAAGCTCCTACAATGAGCAGTTCTTC. As protein: CASSVDTSSYNEQFF.

The rearrangement joins TRBV27 to TRBJ2-1; 12 bases line up with TRBD2. This CDR3 is built from 16 residues. Germline V CDR1 and CDR2: MNHEY, SMNVEV (reference sequence). Germline trimming cut 5 bases from V and 4 bases from J; bases unmatched to any gene: 6. The CDR3 DNA reads TGTGCCAGCAGTCCCACTAGCGGGAGGTCTTACAATGAGCAGTTCTTC. It is translated as CASSPTSGRSYNEQFF.

The chain couples TRBV5-6 to TRBJ2-7, with D possibly TRBD1 on 6 matching bases. The CDR3 covers 14 residues. Germline loops: CDR1 SGHDT, CDR2 YYEEEE. V was clipped by 4 bases and J by 3 bases, with 14 bases between them. CDR3 nucleotide sequence: TGTGCCAGCAGCGGCACCAGGGGAATCTACGAGCAGTACTTC. Translated, it gives CASSGTRGIYEQYF.

This chain uses TRBV6-1 with TRBJ1-2, with D possibly matching TRBD1 (6 bases). V was clipped by 2 bases and J by 2 bases, with 6 bases between them. Germline CDR1 and CDR2: MNHNS and SASEGT. CDR3 length: 13 amino acids. CDR3 sequence: CASSEQGNYGYTF. In nucleotides, the CDR3 is TGTGCCAGCAGTGAACAGGGGAACTATGGCTACACCTTC.

The chain links TRBV28 to TRBJ2-6, with 10 nucleotides matching TRBD2. The CDR3 totals 18 residues. The trim removed 6 bases at V and 0 bases at J, leaving 8 bases unmatched. From germline, CDR1 is MDHEN and CDR2 SYDVKM. In nucleotides, the CDR3 is TGTGCCAGCAGCAAAAGGACTAGCGGATACTCTGGGGCCAACGTCCTGACTTTC. This translates into CASSKRTSGYSGANVLTF.

The V call is TRBV28, the J call TRBJ2-6; the D call may be TRBD1 or TRBD2 (5 bases each). V lost 7 bases and J lost 2, with 15 bases in between. This CDR3 region has 16 residues. The V gene's germline CDR1 is MDHEN and CDR2 SYDVKM. In nucleotides, the CDR3 is TGTGCCAGCACCGGGACCGGGTCCACTGGGGCCAACGTCCTGACTTTC. This translates into CASTGTGSTGANVLTF.

The chain recombines TRBV6-6 with TRBJ1-1, with D possibly TRBD1 on 6 matching bases. The CDR3 length is 13 residues. Trimming removed 4 bases from V and 5 bases from J, with 11 bases in between. The germline V gene encodes CDR1 MNHNY and CDR2 SVGAGI (reference sequence). DNA for the CDR3: TGTGCCAGCAGTTCGGGGGGCGGAACTGAAGCTTTCTTT. It translates to CASSSGGGTEAFF.

This clone was observed a few times. The chain carries TRBV7-2 and TRBJ1-4; D might be TRBD1 (6 bases). CDR3 length: 15 residues. The germline V gene has CDR1 SGHTA and CDR2 FQGNSA. The V end was cut by 4 bases, the J end by 7 bases, with 16 bases between. The CDR3 sequence: CASSSNPGGAEKLFF. The DNA of the CDR3 is TGTGCCAGCAGCTCAAACCCCGGGGGGGCTGAAAAACTGTTTTTT.

Points on this clone: The sample carries other DNA sequences with the same CDR3. The chain has TRBV4-1 and TRBJ1-1; D remains unclear. CDR3 length: 13 amino acids. CDR1 MGHRA and CDR2 YSYEKL come from the germline V gene. The V and J ends lost 1 base and 0 bases respectively, with 3 bases between them. Written as DNA, the CDR3 is TGCGCCAGCAGCCAAGCGGTGAACACTGAAGCTTTCTTT. This gives the protein CASSQAVNTEAFF.

The chain combines TRBV11-3 with TRBJ1-1; D not certain. V dropped 5 bases and J dropped 0 bases, with 10 bases sitting between them. The CDR3 covers 14 residues. Germline V CDR1 and CDR2: SGHNT, YENEEA. Here the CDR3 reads CASSPGRLNTEAFF. The CDR3 DNA reads as TGTGCCAGCAGCCCTGGACGGTTGAACACTGAAGCTTTCTTT.

This clone was detected only once. This chain uses TRBV29-1 with TRBJ2-7; 9 nucleotides line up with TRBD2. Per the germline V gene, CDR1 is SQVTM and CDR2 is ANQGSEA. This CDR3 contains 13 residues. Trimming removed 4 bases from V and 7 bases from J; junction bases left unmatched: 8. CDR3 loop: CSVADSGSREQYF. The CDR3 DNA is TGCAGCGTTGCGGATAGCGGGAGTAGGGAGCAGTACTTC.

The chain uses TRBV5-1 and TRBJ2-2, with 7 bases lining up with TRBD2. Trimming took 4 bases from V and 3 from J; bases not matched to a gene: 6. Germline V lookup: CDR1 SGHRS, CDR2 YFSETQ. The CDR3 covers 15 residues. CDR3 nucleotides: TGCGCCAGCAGCCAAAAAGCGGGACACACCGGGGAGCTGTTTTTT. This sequence encodes CASSQKAGHTGELFF. The whole variable domain, remainder taken from reference TRBV5-1 and TRBJ2-2, is KAGVTQTPRYLIKTRGQQVTLSCSPISGHRSVSWYQQTPGQGLQFLFEYFSETQRNKGNFPGRFSGRQFSNSRSEMNVSTLELGDSALYLCASSQKAGHTGELFFGEGSRLTVL.

This clone was observed a single time. The rearrangement joins TRBV15 to TRBJ1-6; 9 bases align to TRBD1. In germline, CDR1 is LNHNV, CDR2 YYDKDF (reference sequence). The CDR3 length is 16 residues. V was pared by 5 bases and J by 8 bases, with 10 bases of the junction left unmatched. CDR3 bases: TGTGCCACCAGCCCCCGTATCGGACAGGGGCATTCACCCCTCCACTTT. Translating it yields CATSPRIGQGHSPLHF. Together with reference TRBV15 and TRBJ1-6, the CDR3 gives the full variable domain: DAMVIQNPRYQVTQFGKPVTLSCSQTLNHNVMYWYQQKSSQAPKLLFHYYDKDFNNEADTPDNFQSRRPNTSFCFLDIRSPGLGDTAMYLCATSPRIGQGHSPLHFGNGTRLTVT.

The chain is built from TRBV5-6 and TRBJ2-1, with D possibly TRBD1 on 5 matching bases. Trimming removed 4 bases from V and 7 bases from J, with 18 bases in between. Looked up from germline, CDR1 is SGHDT and CDR2 is YYEEEE. This CDR3 spans 15 amino acids. Written as DNA, the CDR3 is TGTGCCAGCAGCCAAGGTGGGGCCCCTTGGAATGAGCAGTTCTTC. Residues: CASSQGGAPWNEQFF.